The sample holds a few counts of the clone carrying this T cell receptor beta chain. Measured with immunoSEQ multiplex PCR; TCRdb has only the in-frame clones, and not every one. Here the sample spans 25,000 to 35,000 clones, about four fifths being singletons. This sample was taken from a study of blood T cell repertoires in COVID-19. Study-level information: Samples taken during acute and convalescent COVID-19 were collected in the United States, Italy and Spain.

This CDR3 is 12 amino acids long. Germline values: CDR1 MNHEY, CDR2 SVGAGI. Trimming shortened V by 5 bases and J by 7 bases, and 8 bases separated the two germline ends. Sequencing was performed on peripheral blood. The clonotype originates from a woman aged 80 or over with acute or convalescent COVID-19. The genes are TRBV6-5 and TRBJ2-2, with no clear D. In DNA form, the CDR3 reads TGTGCCAGCAGTCCCCTAAGCGGGGAGCTGTTTTTT. Its protein product is CASSPLSGELFF.